The next 23 T cell receptor beta chains were all read from a single sample in a study of beta chain features in type 1 diabetes. cDNA synthesis used the whole RNA isolate, giving expressed TCRB sequences. Clones were read by immunoSEQ multiplex PCR, and TCRdb kept only the in-frame ones, dropping some. The sample comprises fewer than 550,000 clones, approximately 10% of which are singletons, and less than 0.06% rests with the top ten. Specimen: naive CD4+ T cells from blood. The receptors derive from a woman younger than 35 in good health.

The sample holds a few counts of this clone. DNA of the CDR3: TGTGCCAGCAGCCAAGACCTCGATACGCAGTATTTT. It specifies CASSQDLDTQYF. The rearrangement links TRBV4-2 to TRBJ2-3; no clear D gene. The CDR3 spans 12 residues. The germline V gene encodes CDR1 LGHNA and CDR2 YNFKEQ. V lost 0 bases and J lost 6, with 4 bases in between.

This clone was recorded a few times. This chain's CDR3 is CASSAPPGGFGYTF. The CDR3 nucleotides are TGTGCCAGCAGCGCACCTCCGGGGGGATTTGGCTACACCTTC. The V gene is TRBV5-4, the J gene TRBJ1-2; D might be TRBD1 (5 bases). This CDR3 region has 14 residues. Germline CDR1 reads SGHNT; CDR2 reads YYREEE (reference sequence). Trimming removed 4 bases from V and 7 bases from J, with 17 bases in between.

A few counts support this clone. The chain uses TRBV4-3 and TRBJ2-1; D remains unclear. Looked up from germline, CDR1 is LGHNA and CDR2 is YSLEER. This CDR3 comprises 14 residues. With 1 base removed from V and 5 bases from J, the gap between germline ends came to 9 bases. The CDR3 spells CASSQGNGDNEQFF. As DNA, the CDR3 is TGCGCCAGCAGCCAAGGGAATGGGGACAATGAGCAGTTCTTC.

The chain couples TRBV7-2 to TRBJ2-7, with a tentative D call TRBD2 (5 bases). Germline CDR1 reads SGHTA; CDR2 reads FQGNSA. This CDR3 is built from 14 residues. The V end lost 1 base, the J end lost 0 bases, and 7 bases lay between the germline ends. DNA for the CDR3: TGTGCCAGCAGCTTAGACGGGAACTCCTACGAGCAGTACTTC. It is translated as CASSLDGNSYEQYF.

For the CDR3, the DNA is TGTGCCAGCACTCTCACTAGCGACCATGGGACCCAGTACTTC. The encoded protein is CASTLTSDHGTQYF. The chain couples TRBV6-6 to TRBJ2-5; 7 nucleotides agree with TRBD2. The CDR3 extends over 14 amino acids. V was clipped by 7 bases and J by 7 bases; unmatched bases: 12. Germline V gives CDR1 MNHNY, CDR2 SVGAGI (reference sequence).

This clone was recorded at least ten times. CDR3 sequence: CSARTGGYEQYF. In DNA form, the CDR3 reads TGCAGCGCCAGGACAGGGGGCTACGAGCAGTACTTC. The chain has TRBV29-1 and TRBJ2-7; 10 bases align to TRBD1. V gave up 7 bases and J gave up 3 bases; unmatched junction bases: 3. The length of the CDR3 is 12 residues. Germline-derived CDR1 and CDR2 are SQVTM and ANQGSEA.

This clone was picked up a small number of times. The chain combines TRBV7-2 with TRBJ2-3; TRBD1 or TRBD2 may be the D gene (5 bases each). Germline V gene lookup returns CDR1 SGHTA and CDR2 FQGNSA. V was clipped by 10 bases and J by 4 bases, with 18 bases between them. The CDR3 length is 14 residues. As DNA, the CDR3 is TGTGCCACGGAACGGGGCCCCTCTTCAGATACGCAGTATTTT. This sequence encodes CATERGPSSDTQYF.

This chain connects TRBV28 to TRBJ2-1; TRBD2 matches 8 bases. J was trimmed by 4 bases and V by 4 bases; bases with no gene match: 9. The CDR3 runs to 16 residues. CDR1 is MDHEN and CDR2 is SYDVKM in the germline V gene. CDR3 in amino acids: CASSSHESGGYNEQFF. For the CDR3, the DNA is TGTGCCAGCAGTTCCCATGAGAGCGGGGGATACAATGAGCAGTTCTTC. Full variable domain (remainder filled in from reference TRBV28 and TRBJ2-1): DVKVTQSSRYLVKRTGEKVFLECVQDMDHENMFWYRQDPGLGLRLIYFSYDVKMKEKGDIPEGYSVSREKKERFSLILESASTNQTSMYLCASSSHESGGYNEQFFGPGTRLTVL.

The DNA for the CDR3 is TGCGCCAGCAGTAATGGGGGCCCTGGGGCCAACGTCCTGACTTTC. Its translation is CASSNGGPGANVLTF. The chain employs TRBV5-1 and TRBJ2-6, with D tentatively TRBD1 (6 bases). The V gene's germline CDR1 is SGHRS and CDR2 YFSETQ. With 5 bases removed from V and 2 bases from J, the gap between germline ends came to 11 bases. The CDR3 runs 15 residues.

This clone was seen a few times. Other nucleotide sequences from this sample produce the same CDR3. This chain joins TRBV2 and TRBJ2-7; D call uncertain. Trimming pared 5 bases from V and 2 bases from J, leaving 4 bases between. The CDR3 contains 11 residues. Per the germline V gene, CDR1 is SNHLY and CDR2 is FYNNEI. CDR3 residues: CASSTTYEQYF. The CDR3 DNA reads as TGTGCCAGCAGTACTACCTACGAGCAGTACTTC.

This clone was seen a handful of times. The gene calls are TRBV9 and TRBJ2-3, with TRBD2 identical over 10 bases. V lost 4 bases, J lost 1 base, and 6 bases stayed unmatched. Germline-derived CDR1 and CDR2 are SGDLS and YYNGEE. The CDR3 sequence is 16 residues long. The CDR3 protein is CASSLRTSGRTDTQYF. CDR3 in DNA: TGTGCCAGCAGCTTACGGACTAGCGGCCGCACAGATACGCAGTATTTT.

This clone was observed a handful of times. V is TRBV20-1 and J is TRBJ2-7, with D perhaps TRBD2 (6 bases). The CDR3 has 11 residues. Germline lookup yields CDR1 DFQATT and CDR2 SNEGSKA (reference sequence). V gave up 3 bases and J gave up 9 bases, with 12 bases separating them. CDR3 sequence: CSARAGGVQYF. CDR3 DNA: TGCAGTGCTAGGGCAGGCGGGGTGCAGTACTTC.

The rearrangement uses TRBV2 and TRBJ1-2; 8 positions match TRBD1. The CDR3 is 12 amino acids. Germline lookup yields CDR1 SNHLY and CDR2 FYNNEI. V gave up 9 bases and J gave up 2 bases; unmatched junction bases: 2. In DNA, the CDR3 is TGTGCCAGTTGGGACAGGAACTATGGCTACACCTTC. Translated, it gives CASWDRNYGYTF. Supplemented by reference TRBV2 and TRBJ1-2, the full variable domain reads EPEVTQTPSHQVTQMGQEVILRCVPISNHLYFYWYRQILGQKVEFLVSFYNNEISEKSEIFDDQFSVERPDGSNFTLKIRSTKLEDSAMYFCASWDRNYGYTFGSGTRLTVV.

V usage is TRBV29-1 and J usage is TRBJ2-3, with TRBD2 matching over 15 bases. Germline V gene lookup returns CDR1 SQVTM and CDR2 ANQGSEA. The V segment lost 7 bases and the J segment 2 bases; nucleotides outside the gene matches: 10. The CDR3 has 17 residues. The CDR3 reads CSADRRTSGRDTDTQYF. The CDR3 nucleotides read TGCAGCGCAGACCGAAGGACTAGCGGGAGGGACACAGATACGCAGTATTTT.

The V gene is TRBV20-1, the J gene TRBJ1-2; TRBD1 is a possible D gene (5 bases). Per germline, CDR1 DFQATT and CDR2 SNEGSKA (reference sequence). The CDR3 runs 11 residues. V lost 6 bases and J 8 bases, leaving 13 bases between the germline ends. The chain's CDR3 is CSAHLGTGYTF. The CDR3 DNA follows: TGCAGTGCCCACCTGGGGACCGGCTACACCTTC.

V and J are TRBV7-2 and TRBJ2-1; no clear D gene. The V gene lost 0 bases and the J gene lost 0 bases, with 6 bases spanning the gap. The CDR3 runs 15 residues. Germline V CDR1 and CDR2: SGHTA, FQGNSA. CDR3 amino acids: CASSLAAYSYNEQFF. The DNA of the CDR3 is TGTGCCAGCAGCTTAGCGGCCTACTCCTACAATGAGCAGTTCTTC.

This clone was seen a handful of times. The V call is TRBV7-8, the J call TRBJ2-5, with a weak D call TRBD2 (6 bases). V was pared by 5 bases and J by 2 bases, with 12 bases between. The V gene's germline CDR1 is SGHVS and CDR2 FQNEAQ. The CDR3 contains 14 residues. The CDR3 DNA is TGTGCCAGCAGCATGGAGCGGGTGCAAGAGACCCAGTACTTC. This gives the protein CASSMERVQETQYF. The complete variable domain, with remaining parts taken from reference TRBV7-8 and TRBJ2-5, reads GAGVSQSPRYKVAKRGQDVALRCDPISGHVSLFWYQQALGQGPEFLTYFQNEAQLDKSGLPSDRFFAERPEGSVSTLKIQRTQQEDSAVYLCASSMERVQETQYFGPGTRLLVL.

This clone occurred a few times. J is TRBJ2-6 and V is TRBV14; D remains unclear. This CDR3 is 15 amino acids long. V was shortened by 2 bases and J by 0 bases, with 5 bases between the two germline ends. Germline CDR1 SGHDN, CDR2 FVKESK. This CDR3 reads CASSQHHSGANVLTF. The CDR3 DNA reads as TGTGCCAGCAGCCAACACCACTCTGGGGCCAACGTCCTGACTTTC.

This clone was counted a few times. V gene TRBV19 combines with J gene TRBJ2-5; no clear D. The CDR3 is 14 amino acids. The germline V and J ends were trimmed by 6 bases and 4 bases, with 15 bases remaining between them. In germline, CDR1 is LNHDA, CDR2 SQIVND (reference sequence). The chain's CDR3 is CASRVQSASETQYF. The CDR3 DNA sequence: TGTGCCAGTAGGGTCCAATCGGCGTCAGAGACCCAGTACTTC.

The CDR3 DNA reads as TGTGCCAGCAGCGTATCTGCCGGAGCCGGAGACTATGGCTACACCTTC. This encodes CASSVSAGAGDYGYTF. The chain links TRBV9 to TRBJ1-2; no clear D gene. From germline, CDR1 is SGDLS and CDR2 YYNGEE. V lost 1 base and J lost 3, with 16 bases in between. The CDR3 totals 16 residues.

The chain is built from TRBV19 and TRBJ2-7, with 8 bases aligning to TRBD2. Germline V gives CDR1 LNHDA, CDR2 SQIVND (reference sequence). This CDR3 comprises 14 residues. Trimming at V came to 1 base and at J to 6 bases, leaving 5 bases not matched to a gene. The CDR3 region has the DNA TGTGCCAGTAGTATAGGAGGGACTAGTAGCGAGCAGTACGTC. Its translation: CASSIGGTSSEQYV.

The chain uses TRBV7-9 and TRBJ2-3, with 10 bases that match TRBD2. The V gene's germline CDR1 is SEHNR and CDR2 FQNEAQ (reference sequence). The CDR3 has 15 amino acids. Trimming at V came to 4 bases and at J to 10 bases, leaving 11 bases not matched to a gene. CDR3 protein: CASSSTGLAVKAQYF. CDR3 sequence (DNA): TGTGCCAGCAGCTCGACCGGACTAGCGGTGAAGGCGCAGTATTTT.

In its sample, this clone was seen a few times. J is TRBJ2-3 and V is TRBV2, with a possible D match to TRBD2 (5 bases). The CDR3 sequence is 14 residues long. The germline V and J ends were trimmed by 1 base and 4 bases, with 9 bases remaining between them. The V gene's germline CDR1 is SNHLY and CDR2 FYNNEI. CDR3 nucleotide sequence: TGTGCCAGCAGTGAAGGCCTAGCAGCAGATACGCAGTATTTT. Its translation: CASSEGLAADTQYF.